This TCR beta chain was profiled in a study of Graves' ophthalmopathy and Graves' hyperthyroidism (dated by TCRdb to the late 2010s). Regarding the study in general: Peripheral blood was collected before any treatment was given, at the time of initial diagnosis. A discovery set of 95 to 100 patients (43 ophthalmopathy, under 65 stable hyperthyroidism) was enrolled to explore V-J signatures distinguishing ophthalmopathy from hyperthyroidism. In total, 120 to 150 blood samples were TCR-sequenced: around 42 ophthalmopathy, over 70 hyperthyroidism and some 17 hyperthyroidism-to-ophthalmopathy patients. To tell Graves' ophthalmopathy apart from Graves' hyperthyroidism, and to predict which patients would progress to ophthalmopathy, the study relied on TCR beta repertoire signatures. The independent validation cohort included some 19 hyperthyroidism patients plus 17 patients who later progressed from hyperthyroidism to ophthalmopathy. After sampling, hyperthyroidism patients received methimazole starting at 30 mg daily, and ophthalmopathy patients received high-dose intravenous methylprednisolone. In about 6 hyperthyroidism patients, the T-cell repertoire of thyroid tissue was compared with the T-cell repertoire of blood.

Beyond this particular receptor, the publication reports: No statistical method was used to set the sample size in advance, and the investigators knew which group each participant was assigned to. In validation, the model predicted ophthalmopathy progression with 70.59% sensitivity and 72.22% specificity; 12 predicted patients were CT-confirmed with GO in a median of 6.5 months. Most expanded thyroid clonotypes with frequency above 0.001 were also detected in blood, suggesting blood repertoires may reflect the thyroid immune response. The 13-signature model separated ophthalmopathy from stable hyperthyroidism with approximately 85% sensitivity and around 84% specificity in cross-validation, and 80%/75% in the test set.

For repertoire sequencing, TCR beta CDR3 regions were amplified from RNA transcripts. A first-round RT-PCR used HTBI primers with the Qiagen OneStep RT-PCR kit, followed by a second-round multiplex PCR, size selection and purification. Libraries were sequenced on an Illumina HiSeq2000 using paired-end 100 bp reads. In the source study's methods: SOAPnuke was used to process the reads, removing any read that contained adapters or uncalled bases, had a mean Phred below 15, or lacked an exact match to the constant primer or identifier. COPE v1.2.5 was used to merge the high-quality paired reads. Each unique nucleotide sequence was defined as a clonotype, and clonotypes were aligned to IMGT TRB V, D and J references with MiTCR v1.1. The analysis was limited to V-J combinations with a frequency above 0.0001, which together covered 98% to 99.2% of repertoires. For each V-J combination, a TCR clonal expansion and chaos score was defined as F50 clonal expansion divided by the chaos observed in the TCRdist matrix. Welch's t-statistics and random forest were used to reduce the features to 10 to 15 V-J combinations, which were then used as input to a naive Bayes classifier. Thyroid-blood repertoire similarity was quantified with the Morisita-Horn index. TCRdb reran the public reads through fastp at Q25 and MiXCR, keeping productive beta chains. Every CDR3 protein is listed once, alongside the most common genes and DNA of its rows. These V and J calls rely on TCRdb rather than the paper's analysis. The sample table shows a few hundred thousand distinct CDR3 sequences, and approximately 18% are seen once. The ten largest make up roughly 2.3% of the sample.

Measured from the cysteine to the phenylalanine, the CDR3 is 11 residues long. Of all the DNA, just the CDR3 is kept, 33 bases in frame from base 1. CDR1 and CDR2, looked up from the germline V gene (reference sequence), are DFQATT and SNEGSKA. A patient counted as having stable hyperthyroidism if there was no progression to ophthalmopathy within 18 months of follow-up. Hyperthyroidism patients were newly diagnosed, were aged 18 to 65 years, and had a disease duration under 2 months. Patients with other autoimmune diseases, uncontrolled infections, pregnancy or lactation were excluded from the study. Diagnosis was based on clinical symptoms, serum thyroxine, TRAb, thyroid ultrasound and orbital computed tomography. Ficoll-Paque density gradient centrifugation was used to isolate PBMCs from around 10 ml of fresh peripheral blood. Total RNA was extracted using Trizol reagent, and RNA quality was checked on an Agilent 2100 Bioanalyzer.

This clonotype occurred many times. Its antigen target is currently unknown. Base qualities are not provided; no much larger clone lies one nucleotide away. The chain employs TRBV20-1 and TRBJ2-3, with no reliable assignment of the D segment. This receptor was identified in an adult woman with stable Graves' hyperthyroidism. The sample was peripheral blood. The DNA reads TGCGCACTCTACACCGGCCCTACGCAGTATTTT. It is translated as CALYTGPTQYF.